This T cell receptor (beta chain) was identified in a study of draining lymph node invasion in breast cancer (TCRdb year 2020). Regarding the complete study: Nodal metastasis was diagnosed by histology and cytokeratin immunohistochemistry, and confirmation was obtained by EpCAM/CD45 flow cytometry. A separate targeted assay used bulk TCR-beta CDR3 sequencing to compare sorted memory regulatory T cells with memory conventional CD4 T cells across breast cancer tissues. Each patient contributed matched non-invaded and tumor-invaded tumor-draining lymph nodes plus the primary tumor, profiled for both Treg and Tconv subsets. In the separate targeted TCR sequencing, lymph nodes from five or six patients were covered, and primary tumors were sequenced for three of those patients.

Its CDR3 holds 14 amino acids, cysteine through phenylalanine. The retained sequence is limited to the CDR3, 42 bases, with the frame set at the first base. The V and J ends are trimmed by 5 bases and 14 bases, leaving 19 bases between them. As encoded in the germline V gene (reference sequence), CDR1 is MNHEY while CDR2 is SMNVEV. Memory regulatory T cells were isolated by sorting for CD4+ CD45RA- CD25high cells. Each tumor-draining lymph node was classified as non-invaded if metastatic tumor cells were absent and as invaded if metastatic tumor cells were present. T cells were pre-enriched with a Miltenyi Pan T Cell isolation kit before staining and sorting. Primary tumors were characterized by immunohistochemistry for estrogen receptor, progesterone receptor, HER2 and Ki-67. Fresh surgical tissue was processed within a few hours after surgery by being cut into small fragments. Tissue fragments were enzymatically digested with Liberase TL plus DNase for 20 minutes and filtered through a 40-micrometer strainer. After DAPI live/dead staining, cells were sorted on a BD FACS Aria II, reaching about 98-99% purity. Sorted cells were lysed in TCL buffer and RNA was purified with a Norgen Single Cell RNA purification kit including DNase treatment.

Libraries were built with bulk RNA-seq. Sequencing was carried out with an Illumina HiSeq 2500. The paper's data handling went like this. In the separate targeted TCR-seq dataset, CDR3 sequences were extracted from raw reads and quantified using MiXCR version 2.1.5 with default parameters. The separate targeted TCR-seq dataset defined each TCR-beta clone by its combination of V gene, J gene and CDR3 sequence. For the separate targeted TCR-seq dataset, clones with fewer than three counts were filtered out, after which only the 90% most strongly expressed clones in each sample were kept. For each tissue in the separate targeted TCR-seq dataset, Treg-Tconv overlap was calculated by dividing the number of shared clones by the total number of Treg clones and multiplying by 100. TCRdb reanalyzed the raw reads on its own, using fastp at Q25 for trimming and MiXCR for clone calling, and kept in-frame beta chains. Rows with a matching CDR3 protein are joined into one entry that keeps the most common DNA and genes. TCRdb's processing, not the authors', yielded these V and J calls. This sample lists roughly 3,000 distinct CDR3 sequences; around 70% were detected once. 7.5% to 10% of the sample belongs to the ten largest clones.

To note about this clonotype: Its antigen is not yet known. Per-base quality was not reported, and no clone a single base away is much larger than it.

Broad study findings and their caveats: Some of the top 100 tumor clones were detected in invaded and non-invaded nodes, and this detection was taken to suggest recirculation between tumor and draining nodes. TCRs shared between Treg and Tconv subsets were regarded as suggestive, but not proof, of a common clonal origin. In the targeted TCR-seq data, Tregs appeared more clonally expanded than Tconvs in all tissues, and both subsets were less diverse in tumor than lymph nodes. Data could not resolve whether Treg conversion occurred in a given organ or whether converted Tregs recirculated between nodes and tumor. The tumor top-100 clone tracking analysis was possible in only two patients. Roughly 12-25% of Treg TCRs were shared with Tconvs per tissue, interpreted as suggesting peripheral Treg induction.

The receptor chain draws on TRBV27 and TRBJ1-6; TRBD1 might be the D gene, on 6 matching bases. Sequenced material: sorted memory Tregs from a lymph node. Interpreted using the paper, the cell subset or site label stands for: CD45RA-negative sorted CD4+ T cells (memory Tconv or effector/memory Treg). This receptor was identified in a female donor with luminal breast cancer. The CDR3 has the sequence CASSTDRGGSTLHF. The nucleotide sequence is TGTGCCAGCAGTACAGACAGAGGGGGGTCCACCCTCCACTTT.